The table lists the clone carrying this T cell receptor beta chain with a few counts. The antigen is undetermined. Sequenced with the Oncomine TCR Beta short-read assay was DNA taken from cultured CD4+ T cells. TCRdb used MiXCR to reprocess the PCR reads, holding one entry per CDR3 protein. Found here are 20,000 or so distinct CDR3 sequences, 40% to 55% of them singletons; the top ten hold around 4.4%. This specimen belongs to a study of vaccination and CD4 T cells after COVID-19. The overall study: Drawing of post-COVID samples took place a median roughly 100 days after diagnosis (range 35 to 161). Investigators stimulated cells with overlapping spike peptides drawn from SARS-CoV-2, HCoV-NL63, HCoV-OC43 and HCoV-229E. Broader study findings: The median number of SARS-CoV-2-reactive clonotypes increased from 21 to 38, a change that did not reach significance.

The time point was: late sampling 161 to 241 days after vaccination in a few convalescent patients. Described treatment: 10-day PBMC culture with coronavirus spike peptide pools or control peptides (ViraFEST assay). Cell culture was performed with a few million PBMCs per well in the presence of around 9.4 IU/ml IL-2 and 10 ug/ml peptide pools. The TCR was taken from a human donor who had recovered from COVID-19. The specimen comprised CD4+ T cells from blood, cultured in vitro, sampled about 7 months after SARS-CoV-2 vaccination.

The CDR3 sequence: CSAIRPGGNYEQYF. Here the CDR3 DNA reads TGCAGTGCTATACGCCCCGGGGGGAACTACGAGCAGTACTTC. The chain has TRBV20-1 and TRBJ2-7; 7 bases are shared with TRBD2. V was clipped by 4 bases and J by 3 bases; unmatched bases: 9. From germline, CDR1 is DFQATT and CDR2 SNEGSKA (reference sequence). The CDR3 is 14 residues long.